Included here is one TCR beta chain sequence, with context. This sample was taken from a study of T cells in Graves' hyperthyroidism and ophthalmopathy. The V gene's germline CDR1 is SGDLS and CDR2 YYNGEE. The CDR3 has 15 amino acids. V was clipped by 0 bases and J by 2 bases, with 12 bases between them. TCR beta CDR3 sequences were amplified from RNA transcripts. In the first-round RT-PCR of the TCR CDR3, the HTBI primer set was used. Using its own MiXCR run on the multiplex PCR reads, TCRdb lists one record per CDR3 protein. The data show 350,000 to 400,000 distinct CDR3 sequences, around 20% seen once.

V usage is TRBV9 and J usage is TRBJ2-7; TRBD1 or TRBD2 may be the D gene (5 bases each). This TCR was recovered from a man younger than 30 with Graves' ophthalmopathy. The source material was blood. The CDR3 region has the DNA TGTGCCAGCAGCGTAGAAGGGGACGGCGCCTACGAGCAGTACTTC. Translating gives CASSVEGDGAYEQYF.